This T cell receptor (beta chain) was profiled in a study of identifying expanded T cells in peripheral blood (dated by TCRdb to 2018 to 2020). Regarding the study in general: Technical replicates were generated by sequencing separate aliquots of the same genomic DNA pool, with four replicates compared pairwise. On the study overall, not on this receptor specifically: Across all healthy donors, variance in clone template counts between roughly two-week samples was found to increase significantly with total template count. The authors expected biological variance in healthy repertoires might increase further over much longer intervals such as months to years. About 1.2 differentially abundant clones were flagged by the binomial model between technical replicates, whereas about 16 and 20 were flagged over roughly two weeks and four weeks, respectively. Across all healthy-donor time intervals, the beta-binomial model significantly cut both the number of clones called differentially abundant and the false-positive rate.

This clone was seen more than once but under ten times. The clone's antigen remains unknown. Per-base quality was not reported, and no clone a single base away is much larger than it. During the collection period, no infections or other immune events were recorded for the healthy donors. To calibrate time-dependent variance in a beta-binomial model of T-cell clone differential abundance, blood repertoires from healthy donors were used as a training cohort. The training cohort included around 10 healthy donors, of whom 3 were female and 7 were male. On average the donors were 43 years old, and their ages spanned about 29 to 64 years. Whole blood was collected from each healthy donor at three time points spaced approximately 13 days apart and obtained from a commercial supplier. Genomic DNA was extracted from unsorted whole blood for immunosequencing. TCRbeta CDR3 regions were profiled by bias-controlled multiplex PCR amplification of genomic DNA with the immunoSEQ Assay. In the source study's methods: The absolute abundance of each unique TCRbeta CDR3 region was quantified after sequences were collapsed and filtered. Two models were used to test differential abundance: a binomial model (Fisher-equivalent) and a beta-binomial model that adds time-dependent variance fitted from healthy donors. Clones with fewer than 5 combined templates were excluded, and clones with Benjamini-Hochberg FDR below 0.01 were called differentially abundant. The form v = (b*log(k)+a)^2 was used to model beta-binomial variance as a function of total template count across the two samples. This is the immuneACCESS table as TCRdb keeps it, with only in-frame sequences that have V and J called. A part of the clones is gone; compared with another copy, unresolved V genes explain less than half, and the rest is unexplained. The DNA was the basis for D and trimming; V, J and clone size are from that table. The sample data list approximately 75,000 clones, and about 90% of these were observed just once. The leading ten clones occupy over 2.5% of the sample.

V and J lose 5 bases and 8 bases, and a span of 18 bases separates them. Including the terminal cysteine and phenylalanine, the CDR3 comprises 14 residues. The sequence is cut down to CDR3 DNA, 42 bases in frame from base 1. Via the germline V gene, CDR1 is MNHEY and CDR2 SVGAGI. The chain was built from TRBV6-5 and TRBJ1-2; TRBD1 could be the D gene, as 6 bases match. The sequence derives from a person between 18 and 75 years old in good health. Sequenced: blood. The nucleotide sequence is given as TGTGCCAGCAGTCTTACAGGGTCGGTAGGCGGCTACACCTTC. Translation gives CASSLTGSVGGYTF.